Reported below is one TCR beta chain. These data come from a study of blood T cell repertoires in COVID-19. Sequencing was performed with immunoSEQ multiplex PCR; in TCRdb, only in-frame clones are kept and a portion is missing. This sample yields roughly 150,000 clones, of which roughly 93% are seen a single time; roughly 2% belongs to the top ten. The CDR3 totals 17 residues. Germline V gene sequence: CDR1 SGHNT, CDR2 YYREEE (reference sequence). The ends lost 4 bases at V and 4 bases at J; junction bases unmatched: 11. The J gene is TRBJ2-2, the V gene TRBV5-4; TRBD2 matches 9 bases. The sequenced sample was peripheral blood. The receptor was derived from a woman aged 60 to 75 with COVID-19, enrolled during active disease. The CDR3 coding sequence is TGTGCCAGCAGCGCGGGGGGGGCAGTTCCACCCACCGGGGAGCTGTTTTTT. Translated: CASSAGGAVPPTGELFF.